This note documents a single T cell receptor beta chain sequence. The assay used was immunoSEQ (version v3.0), run at survey level. Here immunoSEQ multiplex PCR was the method, and the copy in TCRdb shows in-frame clones only, minus some. The repertoire consists of 23,000 or so clones, with around 79% occurring once and the leading ten covering 5%. The data derive from a study of long-term antiretroviral therapy in people with HIV. The V gene lost 0 bases and the J gene lost 5 bases, with 10 bases spanning the gap. The CDR3 runs to 14 residues. In germline, CDR1 is LGHNA, CDR2 YSLEER. The sequences come from unsorted PBMCs, collected 0.3 years after starting antiretroviral therapy. This chain uses TRBV4-3 with TRBJ1-1, with D tentatively TRBD1 (5 bases). The TCR comes from a man aged 50-60 years with HIV. This CDR3 reads CASSQEAGWTEAFF. DNA of the CDR3: TGCGCCAGCAGCCAAGAGGCAGGGTGGACTGAAGCTTTCTTT.